This entry lists 19 T cell receptor beta chains sequenced from one sample in a study of blood T cells in healthy people across ages. Sample-barcoded 5' priming and a J-beta primer mix drove a second PCR of about 7 to 12 cycles. One entry per CDR3 protein results from TCRdb running MiXCR on the 5' RACE reads. Among approximately 490,000 distinct CDR3 sequences listed, approximately 25% were seen once. These records were also assigned to another study, of T cells of mothers and their children.

Sequenced sample: blood. The receptors derive from a boy younger than 18 in good health.

The rearrangement uses TRBV20-1 and TRBJ2-7; no definite D call. Germline-derived CDR1 and CDR2 are DFQATT and SNEGSKA (reference sequence). There are 12 residues in the CDR3. The ends were cut back, 1 base at V and 4 bases at J, with 8 bases in the middle. CDR3 sequence: CSARVPPYEQYF. The CDR3, as DNA: TGCAGTGCTAGAGTTCCCCCTTACGAGCAGTACTTC.

This chain connects TRBV12-3 or TRBV12-4 to TRBJ2-3; no reliable D call. The CDR3 runs 14 residues. V gave up 3 bases and J gave up 7 bases, with 14 bases separating them. In DNA, the CDR3 is TGTGCCAGCAGTTTGACCCTACGGCCCAATACGCAGTATTTT. The encoded protein is CASSLTLRPNTQYF.

This clonotype was observed a handful of times. The chain combines TRBV5-1 with TRBJ1-3; D unresolved. This CDR3 spans 16 amino acids. Germline assignment: CDR1 SGHRS and CDR2 YFSETQ. V was trimmed by 2 bases and J by 0 bases, leaving 12 bases between them. The CDR3 protein is CASSLSGPSSGNTIYF. CDR3 in DNA: TGCGCCAGCAGCTTATCAGGCCCCAGCTCTGGAAACACCATATATTTT.

The gene calls are TRBV7-2 and TRBJ2-3; TRBD1 is a possible D gene (6 bases). This CDR3 comprises 14 residues. V lost 3 bases to trimming and J lost 4 bases, with 11 bases between them. Germline V gene lookup returns CDR1 SGHTA and CDR2 FQGNSA. CDR3 region: CASSFFPGADTQYF. CDR3 nucleotides: TGTGCCAGCAGCTTCTTTCCAGGGGCAGATACGCAGTATTTT.

This clonotype has at least ten counts. The chain links TRBV21-1 to TRBJ2-3; TRBD2 reflects the table's D call only, with no check against the DNA. TRBV21-1 is given as a pseudogene. The length of the CDR3 is 15 residues. This CDR3 is CASSKPAGEGYTQYF. The CDR3 DNA reads as TGTGCCAGCAGCAAGCCGGCAGGCGAGGGATATACGCAGTATTTT.

A few counts support this clonotype. The chain joins TRBV12-3 or TRBV12-4 to TRBJ1-6; D is possibly TRBD1 (6 bases). The CDR3 extends over 13 amino acids. Trimming cost V 6 bases and J 10 bases, with 13 bases left between them. The CDR3 nucleotides are TGTGCCAGCAGCGGGGTTCAGGGGTCACCCCTCCACTTT. Encoded protein: CASSGVQGSPLHF.

V gene TRBV9 combines with J gene TRBJ2-2; no clear D. The CDR3 consists of 19 residues. Germline V lookup: CDR1 SGDLS, CDR2 YYNGEE. V lost 0 bases, J lost 0 bases, and 18 bases lay in between. The CDR3 loop reads CASSVGIGSPTPNTGELFF. In DNA form, the CDR3 reads TGTGCCAGCAGCGTAGGTATTGGGTCTCCTACCCCGAACACCGGGGAGCTGTTTTTT.

Of note for this clonotype: A read error may produce the germline difference seen at one junction end. This chain joins TRBV13 and TRBJ2-7, with D perhaps given as TRBD1 or TRBD2 (6 bases each). CDR1 is PRHDT, CDR2 FYEKMQ, per germline (reference sequence). The CDR3 runs 17 residues. The CDR3 sequence is CASSLGLGNAGEDEQYF. For the CDR3, the DNA is TGTGCCAGCAGCCTAGGCCTAGGGAACGCAGGGGAGGACGAGCAGTACTTC.

The rearrangement joins TRBV29-1 to TRBJ2-3; the D gene is possibly TRBD1 (5 bases). Per the germline V gene, CDR1 is SQVTM and CDR2 is ANQGSEA. Trimming stripped 0 bases from V and 2 bases from J, with 15 bases between. The CDR3 is made up of 16 amino acids. The CDR3 nucleotides read TGCAGCGTTGAAGACAGGGTAAAAGTTTCCACAGATACGCAGTATTTT. Encoded protein: CSVEDRVKVSTDTQYF.

On this clonotype itself: One junction end disagrees with the germline gene, perhaps due to a read error. The rearrangement joins TRBV28 to TRBJ1-1; 7 bases agree with TRBD1. This CDR3 is built from 16 residues. CDR1 is MDHEN and CDR2 is SYDVKM in the germline V gene. The CDR3 reads CAGSLRRQGSYTEAFF. The CDR3 nucleotides are TGTGCCGGCAGTTTAAGACGACAGGGATCTTACACTGAAGCTTTCTTT.

This chain uses TRBV4-1 with TRBJ2-1, with D perhaps being TRBD1 or TRBD2 (6 bases each). V lost 4 bases, J lost 6 bases, and 16 bases lay in between. CDR3 length: 15 amino acids. The V gene's germline CDR1 is MGHRA and CDR2 YSYEKL. CDR3 in DNA: TGCGCCAGCAGCCCCTTGGGGCGGGACATCAATGAGCAGTTCTTC. Translating gives CASSPLGRDINEQFF.

The chain couples TRBV12-3 or TRBV12-4 to TRBJ2-5; 9 nucleotides agree with TRBD1. The CDR3 has 18 amino acids. With 2 bases clipped from V and 4 bases from J, the junction kept 14 bases outside the gene matches. CDR3 in amino acids: CASSLILGGTGSGETQYF. DNA for the CDR3: TGTGCCAGCAGTTTAATTTTGGGCGGGACAGGGTCGGGAGAGACCCAGTACTTC.

This clonotype was recorded a few times. The chain links TRBV20-1 to TRBJ1-4; weak D call: TRBD1 (6 bases). This CDR3 has 15 residues. Germline values: CDR1 DFQATT, CDR2 SNEGSKA (reference sequence). V was cut by 6 bases and J by 6 bases, with 20 bases left in between. The CDR3 nucleotides read TGCAGTGCCCCTAAGGGGGGCAGGCAGGATGAAAAACTGTTTTTT. Translating it yields CSAPKGGRQDEKLFF.

The rearrangement joins TRBV7-3 to TRBJ2-1; 9 bases align to TRBD2. Germline-derived CDR1 and CDR2 are SGHTA and FQGTGA. This CDR3 is built from 11 residues. The V gene end was trimmed by 8 bases and the J gene end by 10 bases; junction bases not matched to a gene: 3. The CDR3 nucleotides read TGTGCCAGCGGTAGCGGGGGAGAGCAGTTCTTC. Translation: CASGSGGEQFF.

Ten or more counts support this clonotype. The CDR3 sequence is CASSPPTGLAGGNEQFF. The CDR3 bases are TGTGCCAGCAGCCCGCCTACGGGACTAGCGGGGGGCAATGAGCAGTTCTTC. The V call is TRBV7-2, the J call TRBJ2-1, with 15 positions matching TRBD2. J lost 6 bases, V lost 5 bases, and 8 bases had no gene match. Germline V CDR1 and CDR2: SGHTA, FQGNSA. The CDR3 consists of 17 residues.

In its sample, this clonotype was seen a few times. The chain is built from TRBV21-1 and TRBJ1-2. TRBV21-1 is an annotated pseudogene. The CDR3 loop spans 14 amino acids. This chain's CDR3 is CASSKKRTVNGYTF. The CDR3 nucleotides read TGTGCCAGCAGCAAGAAAAGGACGGTTAATGGCTACACCTTC.

This clonotype was detected a few times. The genes are TRBV4-3 and TRBJ1-1; D is unresolved. The V end lost 1 base, the J end lost 4 bases, and 13 bases lay between the germline ends. CDR1 and CDR2 from the germline V gene are LGHNA and YSLEER. The CDR3 length is 15 residues. CDR3: CASSQVLGLGTEAFF. Written as DNA, the CDR3 is TGCGCCAGCAGCCAAGTTCTGGGGTTGGGCACTGAAGCTTTCTTT.

The rearrangement uses TRBV5-1 and TRBJ2-3; 7 nucleotides align to TRBD1. The junction had 7 bases not matched to a gene; V was cut back by 6 bases and J by 3 bases. Germline V gives CDR1 SGHRS, CDR2 YFSETQ. This CDR3 has 14 residues. CDR3 in amino acids: CASTLQGPTDTQYF. As DNA, the CDR3 is TGCGCCAGCACCTTACAGGGGCCAACAGATACGCAGTATTTT.

The chain's CDR3 is CASRPGIIPQNYGYTF. The CDR3 DNA reads TGTGCCAGTCGTCCCGGGATTATCCCTCAGAACTATGGCTACACCTTC. This chain uses TRBV28 with TRBJ1-2; D gene unclear. Trimming cost V 9 bases and J 2 bases, with 22 bases left between them. The CDR3 loop spans 16 amino acids. From germline, CDR1 is MDHEN and CDR2 SYDVKM.